A single sample gave rise to the 27 T cell receptor beta chains below, sequenced in a study of identical twins. A single record per CDR3 protein comes from TCRdb applying MiXCR to the 5' RACE reads. The repertoire holds around 1.7 million distinct CDR3 sequences, about 31% seen once, with 0.25% to 0.3% in the top ten. The sample consisted of cord blood. These receptors originate from a newborn girl in good health.

This clonotype turned up a few times. V gene TRBV28 combines with J gene TRBJ2-2; perhaps TRBD1 as D (5 bases). The CDR3 length is 14 residues. Germline values: CDR1 MDHEN, CDR2 SYDVKM. V shed 6 bases and J shed 1 base, with 9 bases lying between them. CDR3 bases: TGTGCCAGCAGGGGTGGACAGAACACCGGGGAGCTGTTTTTT. It translates to CASRGGQNTGELFF.

This clonotype was picked up a small number of times. Mismatch with germline at one junction end may stem from a read error. This chain links TRBV15 with TRBJ1-5, with D unresolved. This CDR3 has 12 amino acids. CDR1 and CDR2 from the germline V gene are LNHNV and YYDKDF (reference sequence). CDR3 coding DNA: TGTGCTACCAGCATGAGTAATCAGCCCCAGCATTTT. Residues: CATSMSNQPQHF.

The chain uses TRBV4-2 and TRBJ1-5, with D unresolved. The CDR3 covers 15 residues. V dropped 6 bases and J dropped 0 bases, with 12 bases sitting between them. Per germline, CDR1 LGHNA and CDR2 YNFKEQ. Here the CDR3 DNA reads TGTGCCAGCAGTCCGGCACTCGATAGCAATCAGCCCCAGCATTTT. Protein: CASSPALDSNQPQHF.

This clonotype was detected a few times. The V gene is TRBV7-2, the J gene TRBJ2-2; D is unresolved. V was cut by 1 base and J by 6 bases, with 9 bases left in between. Per the germline V gene, CDR1 is SGHTA and CDR2 is FQGNSA. This CDR3 region has 14 residues. The CDR3 nucleotides are TGTGCCAGCAGCTTAGTGGTTTTTTCCGGGGAGCTGTTTTTT. As protein: CASSLVVFSGELFF.

This sequence joins TRBV6-6 and TRBJ2-3; D remains ambiguous. Trimming pared 7 bases from V and 0 bases from J, leaving 14 bases between. The CDR3 spans 15 residues. CDR1 MNHNY and CDR2 SVGAGI come from the germline V gene (reference sequence). The CDR3 DNA is TGTGCCAGCAAGGGCGGCCGTACTAGCACAGATACGCAGTATTTT. This sequence encodes CASKGGRTSTDTQYF.

The V gene is TRBV10-3, the J gene TRBJ2-3, with TRBD2 matching over 10 bases. This CDR3 is built from 14 residues. Germline V CDR1 and CDR2: ENHRY, SYGVKD. Unmatched junction bases numbered 5, after V lost 9 bases and J lost 2 bases. This chain's CDR3 is CAIGLAEFTDTQYF. CDR3 coding DNA: TGTGCCATAGGACTAGCGGAGTTCACAGATACGCAGTATTTT.

The rearrangement uses TRBV7-9 and TRBJ2-7; weak D call: TRBD1 (6 bases). V lost 1 base and J 5 bases, leaving 12 bases between the germline ends. CDR1 is SEHNR, CDR2 FQNEAQ, per germline (reference sequence). The CDR3 consists of 14 residues. CDR3 protein: CASSLGFGGDEQYF. As DNA, the CDR3 is TGTGCCAGCAGCTTAGGGTTTGGGGGCGACGAGCAGTACTTC.

As regards this clonotype: The junction departs from germline at one end; a sequencing error may be responsible. This chain uses TRBV4-2 with TRBJ2-7; 9 bases are shared with TRBD2. This CDR3 comprises 15 residues. Germline CDR1 is LGHNA and CDR2 is YNFKEQ. The CDR3, as DNA: TGTGCCAGCAGCCAGACCGGGACTAGCCTCTACGAGCGGTACTTC. Amino acids: CASSQTGTSLYERYF.

This clonotype was found once. Being one base from a much bigger clone, this may be a read error. J is TRBJ2-5 and V is TRBV29-1; 14 bases map to TRBD2. V lost 7 bases and J lost 11; bases outside the gene matches: 15. Germline assignment: CDR1 SQVTM and CDR2 ANQGSEA. CDR3 length: 15 residues. CDR3 bases: TGCAGCGGTTTAGCAGGGACTAGCGGGAGAAATGAGCAGTACTTC. Protein: CSGLAGTSGRNEQYF.

The CDR3 DNA sequence: TGTGCCAGCAGTTACTCGTTCAGGGGGCAAGGAAACACCATATATTTT. The encoded protein is CASSYSFRGQGNTIYF. This sequence joins TRBV6-6 and TRBJ1-3; 8 positions agree with TRBD1. Germline assignment: CDR1 MNHNY and CDR2 SVGAGI (reference sequence). CDR3 length: 16 amino acids. V lost 0 bases and J lost 4; bases outside the gene matches: 5.

The chain joins TRBV20-1 to TRBJ2-1, with 14 bases aligning to TRBD2. The CDR3 runs to 17 residues. V lost 0 bases to trimming and J lost 7 bases; unmatched junction nucleotides: 8. CDR1 and CDR2 (germline): DFQATT, SNEGSKA (reference sequence). CDR3 sequence (DNA): TGCAGTGCTAGAGATTATTATGGGACTAGCGGGAGAAATGAGCAGTTCTTC. Translated, it gives CSARDYYGTSGRNEQFF.

This clonotype appeared a few times. The chain employs TRBV28 and TRBJ1-2, with 7 bases fitting TRBD1. Germline V gene data show CDR1 as MDHEN and CDR2 as SYDVKM. Trimming at V came to 5 bases and at J to 2 bases, leaving 8 bases not matched to a gene. The CDR3 length is 15 residues. The CDR3 nucleotides read TGTGCCAGCAGTCTACGGGACAGCGGGAACTATGGCTACACCTTC. Translation gives CASSLRDSGNYGYTF.

The J gene is TRBJ2-1, the V gene TRBV7-9; 7 nucleotides match TRBD1. The germline V gene has CDR1 SEHNR and CDR2 FQNEAQ (reference sequence). There are 14 residues in the CDR3. The V gene end was trimmed by 5 bases and the J gene end by 2 bases; junction bases not matched to a gene: 3. CDR3: CASSKGQPYNEQFF. Written as DNA, the CDR3 is TGTGCCAGCAGCAAGGGACAGCCCTACAATGAGCAGTTCTTC.

Concerning this clonotype: Germline is not matched at one junction end, which may reflect a read error. The gene calls are TRBV27 and TRBJ2-3, with D maybe TRBD1 (5 bases). This CDR3 region has 16 residues. Germline CDR1 reads MNHEY; CDR2 reads SMNVEV (reference sequence). The CDR3 region is CASSLVGRISTGTRYF. The CDR3 DNA reads TGTGCCAGCAGTTTAGTGGGTAGAATAAGCACAGGTACGCGGTATTTT.

This clonotype was observed many times. This chain connects TRBV4-1 to TRBJ1-2; D is uncertain. Between the trimmed V and J ends, which lost 0 bases and 2 bases, there was a span of 7 bases. CDR3 length equals 14 residues. Germline CDR1 MGHRA, CDR2 YSYEKL. The CDR3 DNA reads TGCGCCAGCAGCCAAGAAAGGGTGAACTATGGCTACACCTTC. Its protein is CASSQERVNYGYTF.

This clonotype was observed once. The junction departs from the called germline gene at one end, perhaps through a read error. The genes are TRBV4-2 and TRBJ2-1; D is unresolved. The V gene's germline CDR1 is LGHNA and CDR2 YNFKEQ. This CDR3 has 13 residues. CDR3 coding DNA: TGTGCCATCAGCCAAGTTATGAAAAATGAGCAGTTCTTC. Encoded protein: CAISQVMKNEQFF.

This clonotype was recorded a few times. The CDR3 sequence is CASSPKGGLPYEQYF. Written as DNA, the CDR3 is TGTGCCAGCAGCCCCAAGGGAGGCCTACCGTACGAGCAGTACTTC. The chain has TRBV4-2 and TRBJ2-7; possibly TRBD2 for D (6 bases). The germline V gene encodes CDR1 LGHNA and CDR2 YNFKEQ. CDR3 length equals 15 residues. The V gene lost 4 bases and the J gene lost 4 bases, with 17 bases spanning the gap.

This clonotype was detected only a few times. V and J are TRBV3-1 and TRBJ2-4; D is ambiguous. The CDR3 covers 14 residues. CDR1 LGHDT and CDR2 YNNKEL come from the germline V gene (reference sequence). The V gene lost 1 base and the J gene lost 0 bases, with 4 bases spanning the gap. CDR3 DNA sequence: TGTGCCAGCAGCCAAGGGATAGCCAAAAACATTCAGTACTTC. Amino acid sequence: CASSQGIAKNIQYF.

The chain carries TRBV13 and TRBJ1-4; D is possibly TRBD1 (5 bases). Between the trimmed V and J ends, which lost 4 bases and 3 bases, there was a span of 9 bases. The germline gives CDR1 PRHDT, CDR2 FYEKMQ (reference sequence). This CDR3 comprises 14 residues. The CDR3 loop reads CASSSTRANEKLFF. The DNA of the CDR3 is TGTGCCAGCAGCTCGACCAGGGCTAATGAAAAACTGTTTTTT.

The table lists this clonotype with a few counts. The genes are TRBV11-3 and TRBJ2-1, with 11 bases lining up with TRBD2. The CDR3 sequence is 14 residues long. The germline V gene encodes CDR1 SGHNT and CDR2 YENEEA. The J segment lost 6 bases and the V segment lost 6 bases, leaving 4 bases of the junction unmatched. The CDR3 DNA follows: TGTGCCAGCAGACTAACTAGCGGGAGCAATGAGCAGTTCTTC. It encodes CASRLTSGSNEQFF. The full variable domain, in which reference TRBV11-3 and TRBJ2-1 provide the parts outside the CDR3, is EAGVVQSPRYKIIEKKQPVAFWCNPISGHNTLYWYLQNLGQGPELLIRYENEEAVDDSQLPKDRFSAERLKGVDSTLKIQPAELGDSAVYLCASRLTSGSNEQFFGPGTRLTVL.

The V call is TRBV11-3, the J call TRBJ2-1; D gene ambiguous. The CDR3 has 14 amino acids. V lost 1 base, J lost 3 bases, and 7 bases lay in between. CDR1 and CDR2 from the germline V gene are SGHNT and YENEEA. The CDR3: CASSLGEIYNEQFF. The CDR3 DNA is TGTGCCAGCAGCTTAGGGGAAATCTACAATGAGCAGTTCTTC.

At least ten counts were recorded for this clonotype. The genes are TRBV12-3 or TRBV12-4 and TRBJ2-3; 10 nucleotides agree with TRBD2. The CDR3 length is 14 residues. V shed 3 bases and J 8 bases; nucleotides not matched to a gene: 5. The CDR3 region is CASSFPPSGGTQYF. CDR3 nucleotide sequence: TGTGCCAGCAGTTTTCCTCCTAGCGGGGGTACGCAGTATTTT.

This clonotype was counted only a few times. The chain combines TRBV5-1 with TRBJ2-1; D gene unclear. Germline CDR1 is SGHRS and CDR2 is YFSETQ. CDR3 length: 11 residues. Trimming took 4 bases from V and 9 from J, leaving 8 bases between them. In DNA, the CDR3 is TGCGCCAGCAGCCTCCTTACTGAGCAGTTCTTC. Encoded protein: CASSLLTEQFF.

The rearrangement joins TRBV28 to TRBJ2-7; possibly TRBD2 for D (6 bases). The CDR3 consists of 15 residues. The V gene's germline CDR1 is MDHEN and CDR2 SYDVKM. The V and J ends lost 6 bases and 2 bases respectively, with 17 bases between them. CDR3: CASSPTGTVTYEQYF. CDR3 DNA: TGTGCCAGCAGCCCAACCGGGACTGTAACCTACGAGCAGTACTTC.

The chain joins TRBV7-2 to TRBJ2-3; 8 bases line up with TRBD2. Germline CDR1 reads SGHTA; CDR2 reads FQGNSA. J gave up 6 bases and V 4 bases, and 12 bases lay outside the gene matches. CDR3 length: 16 amino acids. The CDR3 DNA reads as TGTGCCAGCAGCTCAGGACTAGCCCGCAGTTTGGATACGCAGTATTTT. It codes for CASSSGLARSLDTQYF.

The chain combines TRBV10-3 with TRBJ2-1, with 8 bases that match TRBD2. The CDR3 has 16 residues. Germline trimming cut 1 base from V and 4 bases from J; bases unmatched to any gene: 6. Germline assignment: CDR1 ENHRY and CDR2 SYGVKD. The CDR3 here is CAISEFREGMYNEQFF. The CDR3 DNA is TGTGCCATCAGTGAGTTTCGGGAGGGGATGTACAATGAGCAGTTCTTC.

This clonotype was observed a few times. This rearrangement joins TRBV7-2 to TRBJ1-4; D remains unclear. CDR3 size: 11 residues. V lost 2 bases, J lost 13 bases, and 8 bases lay in between. CDR1 SGHTA and CDR2 FQGNSA come from the germline V gene. The CDR3 nucleotides read TGTGCCAGCAGCTTATCCCTTAGACTGTTTTTT. Translation gives CASSLSLRLFF.